This passage covers 20 T cell receptor beta chains from one sample sequenced in a study of blood T cell repertoires in COVID-19. Assay: immunoSEQ multiplex PCR; the TCRdb copy retains only in-frame clones and omits some. The sample contains 200,000 to 250,000 clones, roughly four fifths of which appear only once. Sequencing was carried out using peripheral blood. All receptors come from a woman of 80 years or more with COVID-19, enrolled during active disease.

This clone has only a few counts. The chain links TRBV9 to TRBJ2-1; no definite D call. CDR3 length equals 12 residues. Germline CDR1 SGDLS, CDR2 YYNGEE. The V end lost 4 bases, the J end lost 7 bases, and 9 bases lay between the germline ends. The CDR3: CASSSTPNEQFF. CDR3 bases: TGTGCCAGCAGCTCTACCCCGAATGAGCAGTTCTTC.

This clone has only one observation. The chain uses TRBV5-5 and TRBJ1-5; TRBD1 matches 7 bases. J was trimmed by 7 bases and V by 3 bases; bases with no gene match: 7. The CDR3 consists of 14 residues. CDR1 and CDR2 (germline): SGHKS, YYEKEE (reference sequence). CDR3: CASSSDRYNQPQHF. CDR3 DNA: TGTGCCAGCAGCTCGGACAGGTATAACCAGCCCCAGCATTTT. The complete variable domain, with remaining parts taken from reference TRBV5-5 and TRBJ1-5, reads DAGVTQSPTHLIKTRGQQVTLRCSPISGHKSVSWYQQVLGQGPQFIFQYYEKEERGRGNFPDRFSARQFPNYSSELNVNALLLGDSALYLCASSSDRYNQPQHFGDGTRLSIL.

The J gene is TRBJ2-2, the V gene TRBV28, with TRBD1 identical over 8 bases. There are 18 residues in the CDR3. The junction had 14 bases not matched to a gene; V was cut back by 3 bases and J by 5 bases. Germline V gene data show CDR1 as MDHEN and CDR2 as SYDVKM. The CDR3: CASSFIVPHRGITGELFF. The CDR3 bases are TGTGCCAGCAGTTTTATTGTCCCGCACAGGGGGATAACCGGGGAGCTGTTTTTT.

The chain combines TRBV6-6 with TRBJ1-5, with 7 bases lining up with TRBD1. CDR3 size: 17 residues. Trimming removed 5 bases from V and 0 bases from J; junction bases left unmatched: 10. In germline, CDR1 is MNHNY, CDR2 SVGAGI (reference sequence). The DNA of the CDR3 is TGTGCCAGCAGTCACAGGGACAGCCCTTTTAGCAATCAGCCCCAGCATTTT. Its translation: CASSHRDSPFSNQPQHF.

The DNA of the CDR3 is TGTGCCAGCAGTTTATCTCGAAGCGCAGGGGATGAGCAGTTCTTC. It yields the protein CASSLSRSAGDEQFF. The chain uses TRBV27 and TRBJ2-1, with TRBD1 as a possible D gene (6 bases). V was clipped by 0 bases and J by 8 bases, with 14 bases between them. Germline V lookup: CDR1 MNHEY, CDR2 SMNVEV (reference sequence). CDR3 size: 15 residues.

Only one count was recorded for this clone. V is TRBV13 and J is TRBJ1-1, with D perhaps TRBD1 (5 bases). Germline loops: CDR1 PRHDT, CDR2 FYEKMQ (reference sequence). The CDR3 is 13 amino acids. V lost 4 bases to trimming and J lost 1 base, with 7 bases between them. This CDR3 reads CASSSGQNTEAFF. The CDR3 nucleotides read TGTGCCAGCAGCTCCGGACAGAACACTGAAGCTTTCTTT.

The sample holds one count of this clone. The chain couples TRBV6-5 to TRBJ1-2, with TRBD1 matching over 8 bases. The CDR3 sequence is 13 residues long. Losses at the gene ends were 10 bases for V and 4 bases for J; bases not matched to a gene: 8. Germline CDR1 and CDR2: MNHEY and SVGAGI. CDR3 nucleotide sequence: TGTGCCACCGGACAGGGCCCTGGCTATGGCTACACCTTC. Protein product: CATGQGPGYGYTF.

The CDR3 coding sequence is TGTGCCAGCAGTGCCGGTCGGGGAAGGGAAAAAGCTTTCTTT. The encoded protein is CASSAGRGREKAFF. J is TRBJ1-1 and V is TRBV28; D gene unclear. Trimming removed 5 bases at V and 9 bases at J, with 19 bases between. The length of the CDR3 is 14 residues. Germline V gene sequence: CDR1 MDHEN, CDR2 SYDVKM. Filled out from reference TRBV28 and TRBJ1-1, the complete variable domain reads DVKVTQSSRYLVKRTGEKVFLECVQDMDHENMFWYRQDPGLGLRLIYFSYDVKMKEKGDIPEGYSVSREKKERFSLILESASTNQTSMYLCASSAGRGREKAFFGQGTRLTVV.

CDR3 nucleotide sequence: TGTGCCAGCAGTCCCTCCGGAGGTAACGAGCAGTACTTC. It codes for CASSPSGGNEQYF. This chain connects TRBV3-1 (or the pseudogene TRBV3-2) to TRBJ2-7; tentatively, D is TRBD2 (5 bases). The germline gives CDR1 LGHDT, CDR2 YNNKEL (reference sequence). The V end was cut by 6 bases, the J end by 5 bases, with 14 bases between. The CDR3 totals 13 residues.

The V and J genes are TRBV6-5 and TRBJ2-7, with 10 bases lining up with TRBD1. Germline V gene sequence: CDR1 MNHEY, CDR2 SVGAGI. The CDR3 sequence is 14 residues long. J lost 3 bases, V lost 6 bases, and 5 bases had no gene match. The DNA for the CDR3 is TGTGCCAGCAGGGCCGGGACAGGGGTCTACGAGCAGTACTTC. This codes for CASRAGTGVYEQYF.

The chain joins TRBV2 to TRBJ1-1; no definite D call. V was shortened by 6 bases and J by 4 bases, with 12 bases between the two germline ends. CDR3 length: 13 residues. Germline V gives CDR1 SNHLY, CDR2 FYNNEI. CDR3 bases: TGTGCCAGCAGCATGGCCGCTTTCACTGAAGCTTTCTTT. Translation: CASSMAAFTEAFF.

The chain combines TRBV9 with TRBJ1-3, with TRBD1 matching over 9 bases. The germline V gene encodes CDR1 SGDLS and CDR2 YYNGEE. V dropped 4 bases and J dropped 1; count of bases not matched to a gene: 6. This CDR3 region has 16 residues. CDR3 loop: CASSKPGTGSGNTIYF. The CDR3 bases are TGTGCCAGCAGCAAGCCCGGGACAGGGTCTGGAAACACCATATATTTT.

The gene calls are TRBV5-1 and TRBJ2-7, with 11 bases matching TRBD1. The CDR3 covers 14 residues. V lost 4 bases, J lost 3 bases, and 3 bases stayed unmatched. CDR1 SGHRS and CDR2 YFSETQ come from the germline V gene. The CDR3 region has the DNA TGCGCCAGCAGCCCGGGGACAGGGGGCTACGAGCAGTACTTC. Translating it yields CASSPGTGGYEQYF.

The count of this clone is one. The chain employs TRBV5-1 and TRBJ1-6; D is undetermined. V gave up 3 bases and J gave up 5 bases, with 6 bases separating them. The CDR3 runs 13 residues. Germline loops: CDR1 SGHRS, CDR2 YFSETQ. The CDR3 protein is CASSSQDNSPLHF. For the CDR3, the DNA is TGCGCCAGCAGCTCTCAGGATAATTCACCCCTCCACTTT.

The chain uses TRBV10-3 and TRBJ1-4; D unclear. CDR1 and CDR2 from the germline V gene are ENHRY and SYGVKD. The CDR3 spans 14 residues. V lost 6 bases and J lost 6, with 14 bases in between. The CDR3 is CAIRSEPSYEKLFF. The CDR3 coding sequence is TGTGCCATCAGGAGCGAGCCATCATATGAAAAACTGTTTTTT.

V gene TRBV2 combines with J gene TRBJ1-2, with D unclear. The CDR3 consists of 13 residues. Germline values: CDR1 SNHLY, CDR2 FYNNEI. V was shortened by 4 bases and J by 8 bases, with 14 bases between the two germline ends. The CDR3 loop is CASSVDPEAGYTF. The CDR3 coding sequence is TGTGCCAGCAGTGTTGACCCCGAGGCCGGCTACACCTTC.

The rearrangement links TRBV7-2 to TRBJ1-2; D is possibly TRBD1 (6 bases). This CDR3 has 13 residues. The germline V gene encodes CDR1 SGHTA and CDR2 FQGNSA. V dropped 8 bases and J dropped 8 bases, with 18 bases sitting between them. CDR3 in DNA: TGTGCCAGCGAACTGATCAGGGGCCTCGGCTACACCTTC. Translation: CASELIRGLGYTF.

The chain employs TRBV6-1 and TRBJ1-6, with D perhaps TRBD1 (6 bases). V lost 0 bases, J lost 8 bases, and 17 bases lay in between. The CDR3 runs to 17 residues. Germline assignment: CDR1 MNHNS and CDR2 SASEGT. CDR3 region: CASSEAGQSGAYSPLHF. The CDR3 bases are TGTGCCAGCAGTGAAGCCGGACAGAGTGGGGCTTATTCACCCCTCCACTTT.

The rearrangement uses TRBV12-5 and TRBJ2-5; 8 bases are shared with TRBD1. The CDR3 covers 14 residues. In germline, CDR1 is LGHNT, CDR2 FRNRAP. Trimming cost V 5 bases and J 7 bases; bases outside gene matches: 9. The CDR3 region is CASGPSTGVGTQYF. As DNA, the CDR3 is TGTGCTAGTGGTCCTTCGACAGGGGTGGGGACCCAGTACTTC.

The chain couples TRBV4-1 to TRBJ2-1, with TRBD2 matching 10 bases. V lost 0 bases, J lost 6 bases, and 8 bases stayed unmatched. The CDR3 spans 17 residues. CDR1 is MGHRA, CDR2 YSYEKL, per germline. In DNA, the CDR3 is TGCGCCAGCAGCCAAGAGGCAAGTAAGCGGGGGGGCAATGAGCAGTTCTTC. This gives the protein CASSQEASKRGGNEQFF.